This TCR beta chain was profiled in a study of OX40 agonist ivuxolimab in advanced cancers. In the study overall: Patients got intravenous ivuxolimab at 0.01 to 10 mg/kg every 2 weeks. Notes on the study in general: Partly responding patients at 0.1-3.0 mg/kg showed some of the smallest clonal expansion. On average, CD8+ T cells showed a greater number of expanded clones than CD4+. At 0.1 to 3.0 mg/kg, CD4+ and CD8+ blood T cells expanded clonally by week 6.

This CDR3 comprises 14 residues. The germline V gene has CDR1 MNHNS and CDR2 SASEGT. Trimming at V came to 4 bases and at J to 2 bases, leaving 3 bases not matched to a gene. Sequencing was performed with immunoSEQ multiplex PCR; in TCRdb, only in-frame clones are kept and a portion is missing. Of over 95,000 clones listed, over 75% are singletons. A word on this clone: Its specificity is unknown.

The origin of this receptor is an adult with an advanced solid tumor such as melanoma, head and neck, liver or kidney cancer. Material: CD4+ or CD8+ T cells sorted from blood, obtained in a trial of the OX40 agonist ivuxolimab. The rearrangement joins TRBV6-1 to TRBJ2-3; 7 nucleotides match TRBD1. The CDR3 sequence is CASSGGQITDTQYF. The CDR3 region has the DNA TGTGCCAGCAGTGGGGGACAGATCACAGATACGCAGTATTTT.